This T cell receptor (beta chain) was recorded in a study of cytomegalovirus exposure and HLA in healthy donors (dated by TCRdb to about 2017). General notes on the study: An earlier analysis of 587 of the donors reported 250 to 300 Gb of sequence data and around 120 million unique TCR beta sequences from 150 million to 200 million T cells. About 280 gigabases of sequencing data and roughly 81 million unique TCR sequences made up an early release that covered roughly 670 HLA-typed donors. Among the approximately 420 genotyped donors, approximately 77% belonged to the genetic ancestry cluster associated with self-reported Caucasian donors. The aim of the study was to test whether cataloging public T cell receptors could identify signatures of past pathogen exposure. The T cell repertoires of under 700 subjects were profiled by immunosequencing and related to cytomegalovirus serostatus. Besides the first cohort of around 670 subjects, a separate validation cohort made up of 95 to 150 different subjects was used. To predict cytomegalovirus infection status, the study brought together high-throughput TCR immunosequencing, statistical association of individual TCRs with disease status, and machine learning. To study patterns of TCR occurrence, a later analysis re-analyzed previously published TCR beta repertoires from 500 to 850 donors and added high-resolution HLA genotyping. The later analysis used no new phenotypic data to find candidate immune exposures, relying instead on TCR beta sequences and their occurrence across donors. An earlier analysis of 500 to 650 of the donors applied high-throughput TCR beta sequencing to assess whether each TCR beta V gene segment acted as functional or pseudogenic. Alongside the repertoire data, information on donor age, sex, ethnicity and CMV serostatus was compiled. In a later genetic analysis, genome-wide SNP genotypes for about 65% of the roughly 670 donors were used, and that subset was treated as a discovery cohort. Every repertoire in the discovery cohort had been generated on one and the same sequencing platform. HLA typing covered class I and class II loci at four-digit resolution. The number of typed donors differed by locus: about 620-630 for A, B, C, DRB1 and DQB1; 500 to 550 for DQA1; over 600 for DPA1; and around 490 for DPB1. Four or five DR-DQ haplotypes were handled as single units for association and clustering because linkage in the cohort was strong. Among a few hundred genotyped donors of the cohort, an average of 235,054 unique TCR beta nucleotide sequences were sequenced per donor, roughly 20% of them non-productive.

V is clipped by 5 bases and J by 3 bases, and the sequence between their germline boundaries is 14 bases long. The germline V gene sets CDR1 to MDHEN and CDR2 to SYDVKM. The cysteine opens and the phenylalanine closes a CDR3 of 14 amino acids. This entry keeps only the CDR3 DNA: 42 bases, framed from base 1. Summary of the overall study and its limitations: Some IMGT-functional V segments, including TRBV6-2 and TRBV6-3, could not be distinguished by the 87-base-pair reads and were therefore excluded. A later analysis found that most CMV-associated TCR beta chains appeared HLA-restricted, with HLA associations seemingly driven largely by CMV exposure. A group of highly shared sequence variants was considered likely to be a technical artifact of the sequencing pipeline. A later analysis associated 16,951 TCR beta sequences with specific HLA alleles at a false discovery rate of 0.05. A total of 150 or so TCR beta chains were listed by the study as associated with cytomegalovirus. In a later analysis, several top co-occurrence clusters were reported to appear linked to parvovirus B19, influenza, CMV and Epstein-Barr virus. For the cohort, immune exposure information was limited to CMV serostatus. The authors suggested that the approach could potentially be extended to other disease states and immunological phenotypes. In a later genetic analysis, fewer N-insertions in productive TCRs were reported among donors in an Asian-associated ancestry cluster than the 666-donor mean. Only TCR beta chains were sequenced in this cohort, and the absence of alpha or paired-chain data limited detectable features. In vitro tests confirmed that three of the cytomegalovirus-associated TCR beta chains recognize cytomegalovirus antigens. Across donors, most TCR sequences were observed very rarely, whereas some public TCRs were present in many individuals. A later genetic analysis associated a missense DCLRE1C variant with V-gene and J-gene trimming of TCR beta chains, and an independent cohort replicated the association. In both the original and validation cohorts, the classifier was reported to diagnose cytomegalovirus status with high specificity and sensitivity. A later analysis found that HLA-associated TCR beta chains were more clonally expanded and had lower generation probabilities than equally common non-associated chains. A later analysis found that TCR association rates varied across HLA loci, with DRB1 alleles showing the most associated TCRs and HLA-C alleles the fewest. Sequencing depth was assumed to be roughly uniform across donors in the presence/absence analyses, though that assumption may not hold. When HLA alleles, especially DR and DQ, strongly co-occurred, TCR associations were difficult to assign to individual alleles. Approximately 16 rarely observed V segments, including chromosome 9 orphons, were excluded from the earlier analysis of about 500 of the donors because counts were too low. A further reported finding was that TCR beta sequences accurately predicted the HLA-A and HLA-B alleles for most subjects in the first cohort. Linkage disequilibrium might explain the correlated functional status among segregating V segments, but an unknown experimental factor could not be ruled out. HLA typing was unavailable for some donors at each locus, so association tests used only the typed subset. Broadly in line with IMGT annotations, most TCR beta V segments showed up in productive rearrangements about 90% or about 30% of the time in an earlier analysis of approximately 640 of the donors.

The cohort comprised 710 or so healthy bone marrow donors. At the time of sampling, all cohort members were nominally healthy, though unrecorded immune exposures were likely present. CMV serostatus was recorded as positive for 250 to 300 and negative for about half of the 666 cohort members, whereas no CMV serostatus was recorded for the donor in question. Each donor provided a peripheral blood sample, and peripheral blood mononuclear cells were used for TCR beta sequencing. The Qiagen DNeasy Blood Extraction Kit was used to extract genomic DNA from the blood cell samples. Libraries came from the immunoSEQ multiplex PCR assay. A mixture of 60 forward primers for TCR Vbeta segments and 13 reverse primers for TCR Jbeta segments was used in the multiplex PCR. The CDR3 region of rearranged TCR beta genes was amplified from genomic DNA by a multiplex PCR assay. On the Illumina HiSeq System, the amplified TCR beta libraries were sequenced as 87-base-pair reads. The authors' pipeline ran thus. A later analysis counted approximately 76 million unique TCR beta chains across the 550 to 800 repertoires, and roughly 11 million of these chains were shared by at least two donors. To remove PCR and sequencing errors, raw reads were error-corrected and collapsed into unique sequences using a nearest-neighbor algorithm that merged closely related sequences. V, D and J gene segments were assigned by aligning CDR3 sequences to IMGT reference sequences. Each retained sequence needed at least a six-nucleotide match to both a V gene segment and a J gene segment. Rearrangements were classified as productive when the CDR3 lacked stop codons and remained in frame with V and J, and all other rearrangements were classified as non-productive. CDR3 was defined by IMGT convention, running from the second conserved V-encoded cysteine to the conserved J-encoded phenylalanine. The earlier analysis of around 640 of the donors excluded sequences that lacked an unambiguous match to a single V gene segment. An earlier analysis of approximately 590 of the donors called V segments functional above 56.7% productive rearrangements and segregating when the between-donor standard deviation exceeded 5%. A statistical classification framework was built to diagnose cytomegalovirus status from the catalog of TCR beta chain sequences. V and J gene assignment, in a later analysis, came from comparing TCR nucleotide sequences with IMGT/GENE-DB human TR gene sequences. A later analysis assigned CDR3 sequences and most-parsimonious VDJ recombination scenarios with the TCRdist pipeline. A later analysis defined each TCR beta chain by its CDR3 amino acid sequence plus V-gene family, and excluded reads lacking a unique V-gene family. To address suspected cross-contamination and a sequencing artifact, a later analysis removed under 600 highly shared, low-generation-probability nucleotide sequences. A later analysis calculated a clonal expansion index for each public chain from normalized within-repertoire ranks of inferred template counts. In a later analysis, generation probabilities were computed with a VDJ recombination model fitted to out-of-frame rearrangements, and the resulting probabilities were checked against IGoR. Hypergeometric tests were used in a later analysis to score TCR-TCR, TCR-HLA and TCR-CMV co-occurrence, with a repertoire-size bias correction applied to the TCR pairs. In a later analysis, false discovery rates were estimated by permuting HLA or CMV assignments 20 times. A later analysis grouped co-occurring TCRs with DBSCAN, adding TCRdist sequence similarity when clustering within HLA-allele-positive subsets. For co-occurrence clustering, repertoires with fewer than 30,000 or more than 120,000 public chains were excluded, along with five repertoires with anomalous nucleotide sharing. Drawn from immuneACCESS, this table holds only the in-frame rearrangements with V and J called that TCRdb kept. Clones are partly lost; checked studies trace under half to an unresolved V gene and leave the rest unexplained. The D gene and trimming were derived from the DNA, and the V and J assignments and clone size from that table. Counted in this sample were 60,000 to 85,000 clones; roughly 81% of them appeared once. The ten top clones hold approximately 10% of the sample.

About this clone: Its target antigen remains unknown. No clone much larger than this one lies a single base away; base qualities are absent.

What was sequenced was PBMCs. The clonotype was recovered from a human donor in good health. The chain employs TRBV28 and TRBJ2-7, with the identity of the D gene unclear. The CDR3 reads as follows: CASSLDPGYYEQYF. The DNA sequence is TGTGCCAGCAGTCTAGATCCCGGCTACTACGAGCAGTACTTC.